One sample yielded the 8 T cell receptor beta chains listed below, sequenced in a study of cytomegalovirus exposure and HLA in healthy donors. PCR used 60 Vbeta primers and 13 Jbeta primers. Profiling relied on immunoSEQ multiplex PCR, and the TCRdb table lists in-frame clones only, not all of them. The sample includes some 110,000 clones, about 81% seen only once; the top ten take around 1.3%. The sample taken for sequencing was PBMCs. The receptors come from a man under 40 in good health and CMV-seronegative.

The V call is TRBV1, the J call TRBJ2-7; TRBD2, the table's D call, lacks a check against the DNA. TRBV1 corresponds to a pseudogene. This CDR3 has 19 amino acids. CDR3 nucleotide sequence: TGCACCAGCAGCCTCCTTCCGGGACTAGCGGGCCCCACTGCCTACGAGCAGTACTTC. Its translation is CTSSLLPGLAGPTAYEQYF.

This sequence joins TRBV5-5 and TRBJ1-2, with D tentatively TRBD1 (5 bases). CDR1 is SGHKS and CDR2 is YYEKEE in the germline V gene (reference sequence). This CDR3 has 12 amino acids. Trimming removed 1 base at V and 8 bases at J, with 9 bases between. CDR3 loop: CASSLSGAGYTF. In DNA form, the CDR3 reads TGTGCCAGCAGCTTGAGCGGGGCCGGCTACACCTTC.

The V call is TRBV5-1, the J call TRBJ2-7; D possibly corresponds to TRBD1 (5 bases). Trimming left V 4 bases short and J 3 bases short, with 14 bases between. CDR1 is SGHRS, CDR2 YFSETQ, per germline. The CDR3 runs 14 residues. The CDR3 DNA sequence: TGCGCCAGCAGCCCTTCGACAGTGCTCTACGAGCAGTACTTC. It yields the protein CASSPSTVLYEQYF.

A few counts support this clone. The CDR3 DNA sequence: TGCAGTGCTAGGCGGGAGACCCAGTACTTC. Translating gives CSARRETQYF. This sequence joins TRBV20-1 and TRBJ2-5, with unresolved D. The CDR3 sequence is 10 residues long. Trimming removed 3 bases from V and 5 bases from J, with 4 bases in between. Germline CDR1 reads DFQATT; CDR2 reads SNEGSKA (reference sequence).

For the CDR3, the DNA is TGTGCCAGCAGCTTAAGGAGCCCCCGGGACAGGGGCTACGAGCAGTACTTC. It translates to CASSLRSPRDRGYEQYF. V is TRBV7-9 and J is TRBJ2-7; TRBD1 matches at 10 bases. The CDR3 has 17 amino acids. CDR1 SEHNR and CDR2 FQNEAQ come from the germline V gene (reference sequence). V shed 2 bases, J shed 3 bases, and the junction held 10 bases outside the gene matches.

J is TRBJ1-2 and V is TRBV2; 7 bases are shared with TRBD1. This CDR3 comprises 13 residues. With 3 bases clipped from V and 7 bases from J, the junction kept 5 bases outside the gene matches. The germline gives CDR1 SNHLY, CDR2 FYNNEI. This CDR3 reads CASSDSGQAGYTF. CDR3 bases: TGTGCCAGCAGTGATTCCGGACAGGCTGGCTACACCTTC.

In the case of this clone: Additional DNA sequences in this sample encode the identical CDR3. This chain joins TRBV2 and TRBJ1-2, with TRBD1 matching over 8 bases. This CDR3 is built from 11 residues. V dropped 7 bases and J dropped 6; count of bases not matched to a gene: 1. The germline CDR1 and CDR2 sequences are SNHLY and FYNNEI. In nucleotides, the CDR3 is TGTGCCAGCAACAGGGGGGATGGCTACACCTTC. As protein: CASNRGDGYTF.

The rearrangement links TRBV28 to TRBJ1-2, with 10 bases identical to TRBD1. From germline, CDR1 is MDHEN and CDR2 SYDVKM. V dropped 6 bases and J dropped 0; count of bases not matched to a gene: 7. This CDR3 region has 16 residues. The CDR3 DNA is TGTGCCAGCAGAGGCTCGGGACAGGGGACTAACTATGGCTACACCTTC. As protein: CASRGSGQGTNYGYTF.